Presented here are 2 T cell receptor beta chains from one specimen sequenced in a study of Ad26.COV2.S vaccination and SARS-CoV-2 variants. Repertoires were generated with immunoSEQ multiplex PCR, while TCRdb's copy carries only in-frame clones and drops some. This table holds hundreds of thousands of clones, 75% to 90% found once. As to treatment: about 20 received Ad26.COV2.S at low or high dose, single or two shots; roughly five received placebo; per-sample allocation not given. Each sample was drawn 63 days after the first injection (of vaccine or placebo). The specimen was peripheral blood, collected in a trial of Ad26.COV2.S vaccine versus placebo. The receptors come from a person aged 18-65 years who received the Ad26.COV2.S COVID-19 vaccine or a placebo.

The chain employs TRBV4-3 and TRBJ1-5; no clear D. Trimming stripped 0 bases from V and 4 bases from J, with 13 bases between. CDR1 is LGHNA and CDR2 is YSLEER in the germline V gene. The CDR3 is 16 amino acids. The DNA for the CDR3 is TGCGCCAGCAGCCAAGATAACGGGTTTGGGAATCAGCCCCAGCATTTT. This gives the protein CASSQDNGFGNQPQHF.

J is TRBJ1-5 and V is TRBV27; no definite D call. The CDR3 is 13 residues long. Per the germline V gene, CDR1 is MNHEY and CDR2 is SMNVEV (reference sequence). The V end lost 2 bases, the J end lost 6 bases, and 8 bases lay between the germline ends. The CDR3, as DNA: TGTGCCAGCAGTTTAAATTCCGCTCAGCCCCAGCATTTT. Translating it yields CASSLNSAQPQHF.